This passage covers 30 T cell receptor beta chains from one sample sequenced in a study of CD8 T cells in seronegative destructive rheumatoid arthritis. Repertoires were generated with immunoSEQ multiplex PCR, while TCRdb's copy carries only in-frame clones and drops some. Of more than 10,000 clones listed, roughly 87% are singletons. The sample taken for sequencing was CD8+ T cells from blood. These TCRs come from a woman aged 30-50 years with seronegative destructive rheumatoid arthritis.

This chain uses TRBV6-1 with TRBJ1-2; D gene unclear. This CDR3 contains 13 residues. V shed 5 bases and J shed 8 bases, with 15 bases lying between them. CDR1 and CDR2 from the germline V gene are MNHNS and SASEGT. CDR3 DNA sequence: TGTGCCAGCAGTTATCAATGGTTCGGGGGCTACACCTTC. Its translation is CASSYQWFGGYTF.

Only one count was recorded for this clone. The chain carries TRBV18 and TRBJ1-2; possibly TRBD1 for D (5 bases). Germline V CDR1 and CDR2: KGHSH, LQKENI. This CDR3 has 15 residues. V was trimmed by 3 bases and J by 4 bases, leaving 15 bases between them. In DNA, the CDR3 is TGTGCCAGCTCACCGGCGGGGGGTTCCCTCTATGGCTACACCTTC. Translated: CASSPAGGSLYGYTF.

Only a few counts were recorded for this clone. This chain links TRBV4-1 with TRBJ2-7; 9 bases line up with TRBD1. V lost 4 bases, J lost 5 bases, and 9 bases stayed unmatched. Germline-derived CDR1 and CDR2 are MGHRA and YSYEKL. This CDR3 has 15 amino acids. The CDR3 loop is CASSRLGQGVDEQYF. The CDR3 DNA sequence: TGCGCCAGCAGCCGTTTGGGACAGGGTGTCGACGAGCAGTACTTC.

This chain uses TRBV10-3 with TRBJ2-5; TRBD2 matches at 9 bases. Trimming removed 4 bases from V and 1 base from J; junction bases left unmatched: 4. The CDR3 is made up of 15 amino acids. Germline values: CDR1 ENHRY, CDR2 SYGVKD. The CDR3 is CAISAASGAQETQYF. In DNA, the CDR3 is TGTGCCATCAGTGCCGCTAGCGGGGCCCAAGAGACCCAGTACTTC.

The chain links TRBV21-1 to TRBJ1-5. TRBV21-1 is listed as a pseudogene. CDR3 length: 13 residues. CDR3 residues: CASFEGCNQPQHF. CDR3 DNA sequence: TGTGCCAGCTTCGAGGGTTGCAATCAGCCCCAGCATTTT.

This chain links TRBV28 with TRBJ1-5; TRBD1 might be the D (6 bases). CDR1 and CDR2 (germline): MDHEN, SYDVKM. V lost 10 bases to trimming and J lost 5 bases, with 18 bases between them. The CDR3 loop spans 14 amino acids. Here the CDR3 reads CAITADRKYQPQHF. The CDR3 coding sequence is TGTGCCATTACAGCTGACAGGAAATATCAGCCCCAGCATTTT.

V and J are TRBV14 and TRBJ1-1; the D is unclear. There are 13 residues in the CDR3. The V end lost 6 bases, the J end lost 2 bases, and 10 bases lay between the germline ends. The V gene's germline CDR1 is SGHDN and CDR2 FVKESK. The CDR3: CASSRGRNTEAFF. The CDR3 nucleotides read TGTGCCAGCAGTCGAGGGAGAAACACTGAAGCTTTCTTT.

The chain is built from TRBV5-4 and TRBJ2-1; maybe TRBD2 (5 bases). The CDR3 consists of 15 residues. CDR1 SGHNT and CDR2 YYREEE come from the germline V gene (reference sequence). Trimming left V 4 bases short and J 6 bases short, with 17 bases between. This CDR3 is CASSTLSLTSNEQFF. CDR3 in DNA: TGTGCCAGCAGCACCCTCTCCCTTACTAGCAATGAGCAGTTCTTC. Combining the CDR3 with reference TRBV5-4 and TRBJ2-1 gives the whole variable domain ETGVTQSPTHLIKTRGQQVTLRCSSQSGHNTVSWYQQALGQGPQFIFQYYREEENGRGNFPPRFSGLQFPNYSSELNVNALELDDSALYLCASSTLSLTSNEQFFGPGTRLTVL.

V and J are TRBV6-1 and TRBJ1-2; 8 bases match TRBD1. Germline loops: CDR1 MNHNS, CDR2 SASEGT. The CDR3 contains 15 residues. V gave up 4 bases and J gave up 8 bases; unmatched junction bases: 12. This chain's CDR3 is CASSVSQGALEGYTF. The CDR3 DNA reads as TGTGCCAGCAGTGTATCCCAGGGGGCGCTGGAAGGCTACACCTTC.

This rearrangement joins TRBV7-9 to TRBJ2-3, with D possibly matching TRBD1 (6 bases). This CDR3 is built from 15 residues. Looked up from germline, CDR1 is SEHNR and CDR2 is FQNEAQ (reference sequence). V was clipped by 5 bases and J by 1 base, with 13 bases between them. Here the CDR3 DNA reads TGTGCCAGCAGCCACCGACAGGTGTGCACAGATACGCAGTATTTT. Translation: CASSHRQVCTDTQYF. Variable domain in full (rest from reference TRBV7-9 and TRBJ2-3): DTGVSQNPRHKITKRGQNVTFRCDPISEHNRLYWYRQTLGQGPEFLTYFQNEAQLEKSRLLSDRFSAERPKGSFSTLEIQRTEQGDSAMYLCASSHRQVCTDTQYFGPGTRLTVL.

This sequence joins TRBV28 and TRBJ1-2; D gene ambiguous. This CDR3 comprises 11 residues. Between the trimmed V and J ends, which lost 2 bases and 10 bases, there was a span of 8 bases. CDR1 and CDR2 (germline): MDHEN, SYDVKM. CDR3 bases: TGTGCCAGCAGTTTAGACAAAACCTACACCTTC. Its protein product is CASSLDKTYTF.

This rearrangement joins TRBV6-5 to TRBJ2-3, with TRBD2 identical over 10 bases. CDR1 is MNHEY and CDR2 is SVGAGI in the germline V gene. Germline trimming cut 0 bases from V and 5 bases from J; bases unmatched to any gene: 5. The CDR3 is 16 residues long. CDR3 in amino acids: CASSYSSLAGEDTQYF. DNA for the CDR3: TGTGCCAGCAGTTACTCGTCGCTAGCGGGGGAAGATACGCAGTATTTT.

The chain recombines TRBV4-1 with TRBJ2-1, with a possible D match to TRBD2 (5 bases). Trimming removed 4 bases at V and 6 bases at J, with 16 bases between. The CDR3 is made up of 15 amino acids. Germline CDR1 MGHRA, CDR2 YSYEKL. The CDR3 DNA reads as TGCGCCAGCAGCCTAAGTTGGCGGGCCACCAATGAGCAGTTCTTC. Its translation is CASSLSWRATNEQFF.

With respect to this clone: Other nucleotide sequences from this sample produce the same CDR3. The rearrangement links TRBV6-1 to TRBJ2-7; 7 bases agree with TRBD1. Germline lookup yields CDR1 MNHNS and CDR2 SASEGT. V gave up 3 bases and J gave up 2 bases; unmatched junction bases: 4. The CDR3 length is 14 residues. The DNA of the CDR3 is TGTGCCAGCAGTGACAGAGGGGGCCCCTACGAGCAGTACTTC. Translation: CASSDRGGPYEQYF.

The rearrangement uses TRBV5-4 and TRBJ2-1; 8 nucleotides match TRBD1. The CDR3 is made up of 17 amino acids. Germline-derived CDR1 and CDR2 are SGHNT and YYREEE (reference sequence). Trimming took 4 bases from V and 7 from J; bases not matched to a gene: 16. CDR3 amino acids: CASSPYVMDRVGNEQFF. In DNA form, the CDR3 reads TGTGCCAGCAGCCCCTACGTGATGGACAGGGTTGGGAATGAGCAGTTCTTC.

The J gene is TRBJ2-5, the V gene TRBV14; 8 positions match TRBD2. Germline V gene data show CDR1 as SGHDN and CDR2 as FVKESK. Trimming at V came to 1 base and at J to 3 bases, leaving 4 bases not matched to a gene. The CDR3 is 15 amino acids. In DNA form, the CDR3 reads TGTGCCAGCAGCCAAGTCACACTAGCGGAAGAGACCCAGTACTTC. Amino acids: CASSQVTLAEETQYF.

The gene calls are TRBV4-1 and TRBJ2-3; TRBD2 matches at 10 bases. The V and J ends lost 0 bases and 0 bases, in that order; junction bases with no gene match: 12. Germline-derived CDR1 and CDR2 are MGHRA and YSYEKL. CDR3 size: 20 residues. CDR3 region: CASSQEGGLLAGESTDTQYF. The CDR3 DNA is TGCGCCAGCAGCCAAGAAGGCGGTCTGCTAGCGGGGGAGAGCACAGATACGCAGTATTTT.

The chain combines TRBV6-5 with TRBJ1-4; D is unresolved. V lost 0 bases, J lost 6 bases, and 14 bases lay in between. Germline V lookup: CDR1 MNHEY, CDR2 SVGAGI. The CDR3 has 16 residues. The chain's CDR3 is CASSYSRAAVYEKLFF. The CDR3 DNA is TGTGCCAGCAGTTACTCGAGGGCTGCTGTTTATGAAAAACTGTTTTTT.

The CDR3 spells CASTQESGNTIYF. Here the CDR3 DNA reads TGTGCCAGCACTCAGGAATCTGGAAACACCATATATTTT. The chain employs TRBV7-6 and TRBJ1-3; unclear D gene. The germline CDR1 and CDR2 sequences are SGHVS and FNYEAQ. This CDR3 is 13 amino acids long. V was trimmed by 7 bases and J by 1 base, leaving 8 bases between them.

This clone counts as medium-sized. The chain links TRBV11-3 to TRBJ1-6; no firm D call. This CDR3 region has 14 residues. V lost 5 bases, J lost 0 bases, and 5 bases lay in between. Germline CDR1 SGHNT, CDR2 YENEEA. Here the CDR3 reads CASSLSSYNSPLHF. The CDR3, as DNA: TGTGCCAGCAGCCTAAGCTCCTATAATTCACCCCTCCACTTT. Variable domain in full (rest from reference TRBV11-3 and TRBJ1-6): EAGVVQSPRYKIIEKKQPVAFWCNPISGHNTLYWYLQNLGQGPELLIRYENEEAVDDSQLPKDRFSAERLKGVDSTLKIQPAELGDSAVYLCASSLSSYNSPLHFGNGTRLTVT.

The V call is TRBV27, the J call TRBJ1-2; perhaps TRBD1 as D (6 bases). The CDR3 has 15 amino acids. With 5 bases removed from V and 6 bases from J, the gap between germline ends came to 19 bases. Germline loops: CDR1 MNHEY, CDR2 SMNVEV (reference sequence). The CDR3 spells CASSKTPGGGHGYTF. The CDR3 nucleotides read TGTGCCAGCAGTAAAACCCCGGGAGGGGGGCATGGCTACACCTTC.

The chain uses TRBV9 and TRBJ1-4, with D possibly matching TRBD1 (5 bases). The CDR3 runs to 14 residues. The germline V and J ends were trimmed by 4 bases and 5 bases, with 12 bases remaining between them. Germline CDR1 and CDR2: SGDLS and YYNGEE. In DNA, the CDR3 is TGTGCCAGCAGCCCCCGACAGTACAATGAAAAACTGTTTTTT. This gives the protein CASSPRQYNEKLFF.

This chain links TRBV5-1 with TRBJ1-4; no reliable D call. Germline V gene sequence: CDR1 SGHRS, CDR2 YFSETQ. CDR3 size: 14 residues. The V and J ends lost 5 bases and 0 bases respectively, with 8 bases between them. The chain's CDR3 is CASSRRATNEKLFF. CDR3 bases: TGCGCCAGCAGTCGGAGGGCAACTAATGAAAAACTGTTTTTT.

This chain connects TRBV6-1 to TRBJ1-5, with D possibly being TRBD1 (6 bases). CDR1 MNHNS and CDR2 SASEGT come from the germline V gene. This CDR3 has 12 amino acids. Trimming took off 3 bases at V and 7 bases at J, with 7 bases between the two ends. The CDR3 coding sequence is TGTGCCAGCAGTGAGGACAGACAGCCCCAGCATTTT. It yields the protein CASSEDRQPQHF.

The chain is built from TRBV4-1 and TRBJ2-1; maybe TRBD2 (6 bases). Germline V CDR1 and CDR2: MGHRA, YSYEKL. This CDR3 has 18 amino acids. V was clipped by 3 bases and J by 6 bases, with 24 bases between them. CDR3 in DNA: TGCGCCAGCAGCCATGGGGGGTCTGCGGGTATTCGTGTCAATGAGCAGTTCTTC. Amino acids: CASSHGGSAGIRVNEQFF.

This rearrangement joins TRBV4-1 to TRBJ2-1; 16 bases fit TRBD2. V shed 5 bases and J 6 bases; nucleotides not matched to a gene: 13. Germline lookup yields CDR1 MGHRA and CDR2 YSYEKL. The CDR3 loop spans 19 amino acids. The chain's CDR3 is CASSKGARGTSGGANEQFF. As DNA, the CDR3 is TGCGCCAGCAGCAAAGGGGCCCGAGGGACTAGCGGGGGGGCCAATGAGCAGTTCTTC.

This sequence joins TRBV7-9 and TRBJ1-4; D perhaps matches TRBD1 (6 bases). Per the germline V gene, CDR1 is SEHNR and CDR2 is FQNEAQ (reference sequence). This CDR3 is built from 16 residues. Trimming stripped 3 bases from V and 3 bases from J, with 14 bases between. The CDR3 nucleotides are TGTGCCAGCAGCTTCGGGGGGCTGGGATCTAATGAAAAACTGTTTTTT. It codes for CASSFGGLGSNEKLFF.

This rearrangement joins TRBV28 to TRBJ1-1; D may be TRBD1 (6 bases). The CDR3 is 17 residues long. Per germline, CDR1 MDHEN and CDR2 SYDVKM. The ends were cut back, 2 bases at V and 0 bases at J, with 16 bases in the middle. The CDR3 reads CASSLPGQKSMNTEAFF. The CDR3 DNA is TGTGCCAGCAGTTTACCCGGACAGAAGAGCATGAACACTGAAGCTTTCTTT.

V gene TRBV5-1 combines with J gene TRBJ1-4; 11 nucleotides agree with TRBD1. Losses at the gene ends were 4 bases for V and 8 bases for J; bases not matched to a gene: 4. The CDR3 loop spans 14 amino acids. Per germline, CDR1 SGHRS and CDR2 YFSETQ. In DNA, the CDR3 is TGCGCCAGCAGCCCCGGGACAGGGGGGGAAAAACTGTTTTTT. Translating gives CASSPGTGGEKLFF.

The chain is built from TRBV28 and TRBJ2-1; maybe TRBD2 (6 bases). Germline values: CDR1 MDHEN, CDR2 SYDVKM. V shed 2 bases and J shed 5 bases, with 13 bases lying between them. CDR3 length: 15 amino acids. The CDR3 bases are TGTGCCAGCAGTTTAACCTCCGGGGGAAACAATGAGCAGTTCTTC. Amino acids: CASSLTSGGNNEQFF.